This T cell receptor beta chain was recovered during a study of T cell repertoires in cytomegalovirus infection. The wider study: Peptides in the study included HLA-C-restricted and HLA-B-restricted CMV epitopes. From public TCR beta signatures came an indication of both CMV infection and matching HLA type.

Findings and limits, study-wide: Ex vivo responses were dominated by HLA-C-restricted CMV-specific TCR beta clonotypes.

V was cut by 0 bases and J by 2 bases, with 9 bases left in between. CDR3 length: 15 amino acids. From germline, CDR1 is SGHNT and CDR2 YYREEE (reference sequence). Points on this clonotype: Its specificity is unknown.

Each CDR3 protein is one row after TCRdb ran MiXCR on the reads. This sample has some 700,000 distinct CDR3 sequences, with 33% found just once. This chain uses TRBV5-4 with TRBJ2-1; D ambiguous. This clonotype originated in a human donor in good health (CMV status not recorded). Some clones in this sample may be carry-over from other donors' samples. The starting material was cultured PBMCs, obtained from culture after CMV antigen stimulation. CDR3 in amino acids: CASSLGSATYNEQFF. DNA of the CDR3: TGTGCCAGCAGCTTGGGGAGCGCAACCTACAATGAGCAGTTCTTC.